This passage covers 22 T cell receptor beta chains from one sample sequenced in a study of radiation and T cells in renal cell carcinoma. Produced via immunoSEQ multiplex PCR; TCRdb's table is partial and in-frame only. The sample includes approximately 43,000 clones, about 82% of them seen just once. Time point reported: blood 4 weeks post-SBRT, at nephrectomy. Specified treatment: 15 Gy SBRT to primary tumor, nephrectomy 4 weeks later. Sequencing was performed on blood, taken from a patient whose treatment included radiotherapy and nephrectomy. These receptors were collected from a woman aged 70 to 79 with renal cell carcinoma.

The chain joins TRBV9 to TRBJ2-7; 12 nucleotides align to TRBD1. Germline CDR1 and CDR2: SGDLS and YYNGEE. The CDR3 contains 15 residues. With V trimmed by 5 bases and J by 5 bases, 8 bases remained unmatched. The chain's CDR3 is CASSLRGTGGNEQYF. The CDR3 nucleotides are TGTGCCAGCAGTCTCCGAGGGACAGGGGGCAACGAGCAGTACTTC.

This clone was detected a few times. The genes are TRBV7-9 and TRBJ2-5; 7 positions agree with TRBD2. V lost 1 base and J lost 9; bases outside the gene matches: 17. Germline assignment: CDR1 SEHNR and CDR2 FQNEAQ (reference sequence). CDR3 length: 17 residues. The CDR3 is CASSLVTAGPGGKAQYF. The CDR3 nucleotides are TGTGCCAGCAGCTTAGTTACCGCCGGACCGGGGGGAAAGGCCCAGTACTTC.

In its sample, this clone was seen a few times. The rearrangement joins TRBV7-7 to TRBJ2-1; 15 bases line up with TRBD2. Trimming at V came to 5 bases and at J to 10 bases, leaving 9 bases not matched to a gene. This CDR3 has 16 amino acids. The germline V gene has CDR1 SSHAT and CDR2 FNYEAQ (reference sequence). CDR3 sequence (DNA): TGTGCCAGCAGCCCAGGACTAGCGGGAGGGGTGCGGGAGCAGTTCTTC. Translated: CASSPGLAGGVREQFF. Looking up the rest from reference TRBV7-7 and TRBJ2-1 gives the full variable domain: GAGVSQSPRYKVTKRGQDVTLRCDPISSHATLYWYQQALGQGPEFLTYFNYEAQPDKSGLPSDRFSAERPEGSISTLTIQRTEQRDSAMYRCASSPGLAGGVREQFFGPGTRLTVL.

In this sample, this clone turned up a few times. The gene calls are TRBV5-1 and TRBJ2-7; 8 bases line up with TRBD1. From germline, CDR1 is SGHRS and CDR2 YFSETQ. The CDR3 totals 14 residues. Trimming removed 2 bases from V and 7 bases from J; junction bases left unmatched: 8. The CDR3 sequence: CASSFGRGLEEQYF. Written as DNA, the CDR3 is TGCGCCAGCAGCTTCGGCAGGGGGCTGGAAGAGCAGTACTTC.

The chain has TRBV30 and TRBJ1-4, with unresolved D. This CDR3 is 15 amino acids long. V shed 4 bases and J shed 5 bases, with 17 bases lying between them. The germline V gene encodes CDR1 GTSNPN and CDR2 SVGIG (reference sequence). CDR3 sequence reads: CAWTRKADRNEKLFF. The DNA for the CDR3 is TGTGCCTGGACAAGAAAGGCGGACCGAAATGAAAAACTGTTTTTT. Looking up the rest from reference TRBV30 and TRBJ1-4 gives the full variable domain: SQTIHQWPATLVQPVGSPLSLECTVEGTSNPNLYWYRQAAGRGLQLLFYSVGIGQISSEVPQNLSASRPQDRQFILSSKKLLLSDSGFYLCAWTRKADRNEKLFFGSGTQLSVL.

This chain uses TRBV6-6 with TRBJ2-7; D unresolved. From germline, CDR1 is MNHNY and CDR2 SVGAGI (reference sequence). The CDR3 has 16 residues. V was cut by 4 bases and J by 1 base, with 17 bases left in between. Written as DNA, the CDR3 is TGTGCCAGCAGTTCTCAAGACGGGCTGATATCCTACGAGCAGTACTTC. It translates to CASSSQDGLISYEQYF.

The rearrangement joins TRBV11-2 to TRBJ2-7; D is possibly TRBD1 or TRBD2 (6 bases each). The CDR3 consists of 15 residues. In germline, CDR1 is SGHAT, CDR2 FQNNGV. Deletions cut 2 bases from V and 4 bases from J, with 15 bases between. This chain's CDR3 is CASSLIGRRGYEQYF. CDR3 DNA sequence: TGTGCCAGCAGCTTAATAGGGAGGAGGGGGTACGAGCAGTACTTC.

The rearrangement uses TRBV10-2 and TRBJ2-5, with D uncertain. The V end lost 2 bases, the J end lost 5 bases, and 6 bases lay between the germline ends. CDR1 WSHSY and CDR2 SAAADI come from the germline V gene. The CDR3 sequence is 12 residues long. DNA of the CDR3: TGCGCCAGCAGTGAGGTCTGGGAGACCCAGTACTTC. It yields the protein CASSEVWETQYF.

This rearrangement joins TRBV4-1 to TRBJ2-3, with 11 bases fitting TRBD2. The germline V gene encodes CDR1 MGHRA and CDR2 YSYEKL. V trimming: 3 bases; J trimming: 2 bases; junction bases outside the gene matches: 4. This CDR3 is built from 16 residues. Here the CDR3 reads CASSQFSGGATDTQYF. The CDR3 DNA reads TGCGCCAGCAGCCAGTTTAGCGGGGGGGCCACAGATACGCAGTATTTT.

In this sample, this clone turned up a few times. The chain joins TRBV5-1 to TRBJ2-1; 7 nucleotides agree with TRBD1. The germline V gene has CDR1 SGHRS and CDR2 YFSETQ. The CDR3 has 14 amino acids. The ends lost 0 bases at V and 4 bases at J; junction bases unmatched: 1. The CDR3 protein is CASSLGDSYNEQFF. In DNA form, the CDR3 reads TGCGCCAGCAGCTTGGGGGACAGTTACAATGAGCAGTTCTTC.

This clone was seen only once. V gene TRBV28 combines with J gene TRBJ1-1; the D is unclear. The CDR3 consists of 15 residues. V was clipped by 4 bases and J by 0 bases, with 12 bases between them. Germline CDR1 and CDR2: MDHEN and SYDVKM. DNA of the CDR3: TGTGCCAGCAGTTCCCTCGGGGAGATGAACACTGAAGCTTTCTTT. It encodes CASSSLGEMNTEAFF.

V gene TRBV6-6 combines with J gene TRBJ2-7; D gene uncertain. Trimming left V 6 bases short and J 12 bases short, with 15 bases between. CDR1 is MNHNY, CDR2 SVGAGI, per germline (reference sequence). CDR3 length: 11 amino acids. CDR3 coding DNA: TGTGCCAGCAGCGATACATCGGGTCGGTACTTC. Amino acid sequence: CASSDTSGRYF.

This clone was recorded only once. The chain recombines TRBV5-1 with TRBJ1-4; 7 positions agree with TRBD1. V shed 7 bases, J shed 1 base, and the junction held 4 bases outside the gene matches. This CDR3 is 14 amino acids long. Germline V gene sequence: CDR1 SGHRS, CDR2 YFSETQ. Here the CDR3 reads CASRRDRTNEKLFF. CDR3 bases: TGCGCCAGCCGTCGGGACAGAACTAATGAAAAACTGTTTTTT.

V and J are TRBV5-6 and TRBJ2-1, with a possible D match to TRBD2 (6 bases). This CDR3 is 15 amino acids long. Per the germline V gene, CDR1 is SGHDT and CDR2 is YYEEEE. V was cut by 3 bases and J by 2 bases, with 12 bases left in between. The DNA for the CDR3 is TGTGCCAGCAGCTCTTTAGCGGATACCTACAATGAGCAGTTCTTC. Residues: CASSSLADTYNEQFF.

The gene calls are TRBV5-3 and TRBJ2-5, with D tentatively TRBD2 (5 bases). TRBV5-3 is assigned to the ORF class and has an uncertain function. With 8 bases removed from V and 3 bases from J, the gap between germline ends came to 11 bases. The length of the CDR3 is 12 residues. The CDR3 coding sequence is TGTGCCAGTTCGACTAAAAAAGAGACCCAGTACTTC. Its translation: CASSTKKETQYF.

This chain uses TRBV18 with TRBJ1-3; 7 bases are shared with TRBD1. Per the germline V gene, CDR1 is KGHSH and CDR2 is LQKENI. Losses at the gene ends were 6 bases for V and 0 bases for J; bases not matched to a gene: 5. The CDR3 covers 15 residues. The CDR3 sequence: CASSSGQSSGNTIYF. The CDR3 DNA reads as TGTGCCAGCTCGTCGGGACAGAGCTCTGGAAACACCATATATTTT.

The chain has TRBV5-1 and TRBJ1-1; 7 nucleotides agree with TRBD1. With V trimmed by 6 bases and J by 1 base, 6 bases remained unmatched. The CDR3 runs to 14 residues. The germline V gene has CDR1 SGHRS and CDR2 YFSETQ. The chain's CDR3 is CASTLQGGNTEAFF. The CDR3 DNA reads as TGCGCCAGCACCCTCCAGGGGGGGAACACTGAAGCTTTCTTT.

The rearrangement uses TRBV7-9 and TRBJ1-2, with D hard to call. The CDR3 runs to 15 residues. Looked up from germline, CDR1 is SEHNR and CDR2 is FQNEAQ (reference sequence). Trimming stripped 5 bases from V and 8 bases from J, with 21 bases between. CDR3 protein: CASSPIGPTKGGYTF. DNA of the CDR3: TGTGCCAGCAGCCCAATCGGCCCCACGAAGGGCGGCTACACCTTC.

The chain combines TRBV11-2 with TRBJ1-6, with 10 bases that match TRBD1. The CDR3 consists of 15 residues. Germline V gene data show CDR1 as SGHAT and CDR2 as FQNNGV. V lost 5 bases and J lost 8; bases outside the gene matches: 6. The CDR3 loop is CASSKGGTGDSPLHF. Written as DNA, the CDR3 is TGTGCCAGCAGCAAAGGGGGGACAGGGGATTCACCCCTCCACTTT.

The CDR3 region has the DNA TGTGCCAGCAGCTCCCTAGCGGGAGGTACCTACGAGCAGTACTTC. It codes for CASSSLAGGTYEQYF. The gene calls are TRBV7-2 and TRBJ2-7; 11 bases fit TRBD2. Germline loops: CDR1 SGHTA, CDR2 FQGNSA. V lost 4 bases and J lost 2; bases outside the gene matches: 4. CDR3 length: 15 amino acids.

The V call is TRBV10-2, the J call TRBJ1-2; D gene ambiguous. Germline V CDR1 and CDR2: WSHSY, SAAADI. With 0 bases removed from V and 2 bases from J, the gap between germline ends came to 10 bases. CDR3 size: 15 residues. The CDR3 reads CASSESRAGNYGYTF. The CDR3, as DNA: TGCGCCAGCAGTGAGTCCCGGGCGGGGAACTATGGCTACACCTTC.

The count of this clone is one. The chain links TRBV5-5 to TRBJ1-2, with a tentative D call TRBD1 (5 bases). The germline V and J ends were trimmed by 4 bases and 7 bases, with 20 bases remaining between them. CDR1 and CDR2 (germline): SGHKS, YYEKEE (reference sequence). The CDR3 contains 15 residues. The chain's CDR3 is CASSVDLRGGVGYTF. The DNA for the CDR3 is TGTGCCAGCAGCGTAGACCTCCGGGGAGGGGTTGGCTACACCTTC.